One and the same sample provided the 8 T cell receptor beta chains below, sequenced in a study of T-cell reconstitution after alpha-beta-depleted transplantation in children. Preparation of the TCRbeta library used unique molecular identifiers. TCRdb reanalysed the PCR reads using MiXCR and keeps one entry per CDR3 protein. The table shows a few hundred thousand distinct CDR3 sequences, with about an eighth occurring only once. Source: PBMCs, taken from the stem cell graft. The receptors were sampled from a human donor who donated a stem cell graft to a child with Fanconi anemia.

This clonotype has just a few counts. V is TRBV20-1 and J is TRBJ2-7; the D is unclear. The CDR3 runs 14 residues. V lost 0 bases to trimming and J lost 9 bases, with 18 bases between them. Per the germline V gene, CDR1 is DFQATT and CDR2 is SNEGSKA (reference sequence). The DNA of the CDR3 is TGCAGTGCTAGAGACCTCGGGCCCTTGGTGGGGCAGTACTTC. Amino acids: CSARDLGPLVGQYF.

The rearrangement joins TRBV9 to TRBJ1-4; 7 bases agree with TRBD1. With 3 bases clipped from V and 4 bases from J, the junction kept 6 bases outside the gene matches. The CDR3 covers 15 residues. Germline V gene data show CDR1 as SGDLS and CDR2 as YYNGEE. Written as DNA, the CDR3 is TGTGCCAGCAGCGGGACAGGCGGAGGTAATGAAAAACTGTTTTTT. It translates to CASSGTGGGNEKLFF.

The chain recombines TRBV12-3 or TRBV12-4 with TRBJ1-3; D may be TRBD1 (5 bases). The CDR3 length is 15 residues. Deletions cut 3 bases from V and 3 bases from J, with 12 bases between. In nucleotides, the CDR3 is TGTGCCAGCAGTTTCTATGGGGCGCGTGGAAACACCATATATTTT. The encoded protein is CASSFYGARGNTIYF.

This clonotype was counted at least ten times. V usage is TRBV2 and J usage is TRBJ2-2; 7 positions match TRBD1. The J segment lost 3 bases and the V segment lost 3 bases, leaving 7 bases of the junction unmatched. This CDR3 spans 16 amino acids. CDR1 SNHLY and CDR2 FYNNEI come from the germline V gene. CDR3 sequence (DNA): TGTGCCAGCAGTGACGGGCAGGGGGAGTACACCGGGGAGCTGTTTTTT. This encodes CASSDGQGEYTGELFF.

This clonotype occurred many times. The CDR3 DNA follows: TGCAGCTTATACAGGGGGCAGTACGAGCAGTACGTC. Amino acid sequence: CSLYRGQYEQYV. The chain uses TRBV29-1 and TRBJ2-7; TRBD1 matches 9 bases. V was clipped by 8 bases and J by 4 bases; unmatched bases: 6. Germline loops: CDR1 SQVTM, CDR2 ANQGSEA. This CDR3 region has 12 residues.

This clonotype was detected many times. This sequence joins TRBV20-1 and TRBJ1-3; tentatively, D is TRBD1 (5 bases). Trimming stripped 3 bases from V and 2 bases from J, with 8 bases between. The germline V gene encodes CDR1 DFQATT and CDR2 SNEGSKA (reference sequence). This CDR3 spans 13 amino acids. This CDR3 is CSARSGTGNTIYF. As DNA, the CDR3 is TGCAGTGCTAGGTCAGGGACTGGAAACACCATATATTTT.

DNA of the CDR3: TGTGCCAGCAGCTTGCGGGGGATGATTGAAGCTTTCTTT. Translated, it gives CASSLRGMIEAFF. This rearrangement joins TRBV5-4 to TRBJ1-1, with TRBD1 as a possible D gene (5 bases). The CDR3 extends over 13 amino acids. Germline CDR1 reads SGHNT; CDR2 reads YYREEE (reference sequence). V was pared by 1 base and J by 7 bases, with 11 bases between.

This clonotype was seen at least ten times. This chain connects TRBV9 to TRBJ2-1; the D is unclear. There are 13 residues in the CDR3. Trimming stripped 1 base from V and 9 bases from J, with 11 bases between. Germline CDR1 and CDR2: SGDLS and YYNGEE. CDR3 sequence: CASSVTPTGEQFF. CDR3 in DNA: TGTGCCAGCAGCGTAACCCCAACGGGTGAGCAGTTCTTC.